The next 13 T cell receptor beta chains were all read from a single sample in a study of blood T cells in healthy people across ages. Primed by a sample-barcoded 5' primer and a J-beta primer mix, a second PCR proceeded for roughly 6 to 12 cycles. TCRdb reprocessed the 5' RACE reads with MiXCR, giving one entry per CDR3 protein. In the table there are some 1.5 million distinct CDR3 sequences, roughly 27% of which are singletons. The sample consisted of blood. These TCRs come from a woman aged 25 to 39 in good health.

This clonotype was seen a few times. A read error may produce the germline difference seen at one junction end. V usage is TRBV7-2 and J usage is TRBJ2-7; 11 nucleotides agree with TRBD2. Looked up from germline, CDR1 is SGHTA and CDR2 is FQGNSA. CDR3 length: 15 amino acids. CDR3 protein: CVSSLGLAGSYEQYF. CDR3 coding DNA: TGTGTCAGCAGCCTAGGACTAGCGGGCTCCTACGAGCAGTACTTC.

The V call is TRBV20-1, the J call TRBJ2-7; 10 nucleotides match TRBD1. CDR3 length: 15 residues. With 0 bases clipped from V and 2 bases from J, the junction kept 4 bases outside the gene matches. The germline V gene has CDR1 DFQATT and CDR2 SNEGSKA (reference sequence). CDR3 amino acids: CSARDEGQGPYEQYF. CDR3 coding DNA: TGCAGTGCTAGAGATGAGGGACAGGGGCCCTACGAGCAGTACTTC.

This clonotype was observed a few times. The rearrangement links TRBV28 to TRBJ1-5; a possible D gene is TRBD1 (5 bases). Germline values: CDR1 MDHEN, CDR2 SYDVKM. V lost 7 bases and J lost 5, with 15 bases in between. This CDR3 has 14 residues. CDR3 sequence (DNA): TGTGCCAGCATCACTGGGGCCGGTGATCAGCCCCAGCATTTT. This sequence encodes CASITGAGDQPQHF.

This clonotype was picked up one time. Sequence at one end of the junction differs from germline and may be a read error. The chain recombines TRBV5-1 with TRBJ2-1; D remains ambiguous. This CDR3 is 14 amino acids long. The germline V gene has CDR1 SGHRS and CDR2 YFSETQ. The CDR3 loop reads CASRSLLTYNGQFF. The CDR3, as DNA: TGCGCCAGCAGGAGTCTCCTTACCTACAATGGGCAGTTCTTC.

This clonotype turned up a few times. The chain links TRBV7-2 to TRBJ1-5; D gene ambiguous. This CDR3 is 13 amino acids long. V lost 4 bases, J lost 6 bases, and 10 bases lay in between. The V gene's germline CDR1 is SGHTA and CDR2 FQGNSA. The CDR3 sequence: CASSSTGSQPQHF. The CDR3 DNA sequence: TGTGCCAGCAGCTCAACGGGGAGTCAGCCCCAGCATTTT. The complete variable domain, with remaining parts taken from reference TRBV7-2 and TRBJ1-5, reads GAGVSQSPSNKVTEKGKDVELRCDPISGHTALYWYRQSLGQGLEFLIYFQGNSAPDKSGLPSDRFSAERTGGSVSTLTIQRTQQEDSAVYLCASSSTGSQPQHFGDGTRLSIL.

V gene TRBV11-2 combines with J gene TRBJ2-7, with 8 bases that match TRBD2. CDR1 and CDR2 from the germline V gene are SGHAT and FQNNGV. The J segment lost 7 bases and the V segment lost 5 bases, leaving 13 bases of the junction unmatched. The CDR3 extends over 15 amino acids. The CDR3 region is CASSTQRGHRREQYF. The CDR3 coding sequence is TGTGCCAGCAGCACCCAGCGGGGGCACCGTAGGGAGCAGTACTTC.

This clonotype was found a few times. The V gene is TRBV20-1, the J gene TRBJ2-3; D may correspond to TRBD1 or TRBD2 (5 bases each). V was pared by 5 bases and J by 0 bases, with 15 bases between. Germline V gives CDR1 DFQATT, CDR2 SNEGSKA (reference sequence). The CDR3 covers 15 residues. CDR3 DNA: TGCAGTGCTTCCGGGACCCAAGTTAGCACAGATACGCAGTATTTT. Its protein product is CSASGTQVSTDTQYF.

The gene calls are TRBV6-2 or TRBV6-3 and TRBJ2-3, with 9 bases matching TRBD2. This CDR3 has 18 amino acids. CDR1 and CDR2 from the germline V gene are MNHEY and SVGEGT. Losses at the gene ends were 4 bases for V and 3 bases for J; bases not matched to a gene: 14. DNA of the CDR3: TGTGCCAGCAGTTCTCCATCGGGACGAGCGGGAGGAACAGATACGCAGTATTTT. Protein product: CASSSPSGRAGGTDTQYF.

The chain joins TRBV29-1 to TRBJ2-1; 10 bases align to TRBD1. The CDR3 has 16 residues. Germline V gene lookup returns CDR1 SQVTM and CDR2 ANQGSEA. J was trimmed by 6 bases and V by 2 bases; bases with no gene match: 10. CDR3 protein: CSVEKAGTGVGNEQFF. The DNA for the CDR3 is TGCAGCGTTGAAAAGGCCGGGACAGGGGTAGGCAATGAGCAGTTCTTC.

This chain uses TRBV5-4 with TRBJ2-5; D call uncertain. This CDR3 region has 12 residues. Trimming shortened V by 4 bases and J by 7 bases, and 11 bases separated the two germline ends. Germline V gene sequence: CDR1 SGHNT, CDR2 YYREEE (reference sequence). In DNA form, the CDR3 reads TGTGCCAGCAGCGGTGACCCTGGGACCCAGTACTTC. Translating gives CASSGDPGTQYF.

This clonotype was seen only once. Relative to the germline gene, one junction end is altered; a read error may explain this. The rearrangement links TRBV12-3 or TRBV12-4 to TRBJ2-1; D not certain. The CDR3 is 13 residues long. The CDR3 region has the DNA TGTGCCACCCAAAGGAGCTCCTACAATGAGCAGTGCTTC. Its translation: CATQRSSYNEQCF.

This clonotype was recorded a few times. DNA of the CDR3: TGTGCCAGCTCCGTGGGTTCGCGTAATTCACCCCTCCACTTT. Its translation: CASSVGSRNSPLHF. The chain combines TRBV28 with TRBJ1-6; D unresolved. The V end lost 8 bases, the J end lost 6 bases, and 14 bases lay between the germline ends. Germline V gene sequence: CDR1 MDHEN, CDR2 SYDVKM. The CDR3 runs 14 residues.

The J gene is TRBJ2-5, the V gene TRBV11-2; TRBD2 matches 7 bases. Germline V gene data show CDR1 as SGHAT and CDR2 as FQNNGV. With 3 bases clipped from V and 5 bases from J, the junction kept 9 bases outside the gene matches. The CDR3 loop spans 15 amino acids. The CDR3 reads CASSFAFTGGETQYF. CDR3 bases: TGTGCCAGCAGCTTCGCCTTTACCGGGGGGGAGACCCAGTACTTC.